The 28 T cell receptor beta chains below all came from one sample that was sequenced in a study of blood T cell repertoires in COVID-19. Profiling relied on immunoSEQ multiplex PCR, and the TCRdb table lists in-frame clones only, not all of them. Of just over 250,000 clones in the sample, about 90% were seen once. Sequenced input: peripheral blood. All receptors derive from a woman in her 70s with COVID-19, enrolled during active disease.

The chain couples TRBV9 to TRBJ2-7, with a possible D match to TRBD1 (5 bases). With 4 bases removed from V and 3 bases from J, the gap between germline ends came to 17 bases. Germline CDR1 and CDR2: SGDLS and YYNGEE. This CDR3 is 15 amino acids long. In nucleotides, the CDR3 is TGTGCCAGCAGCCCGATAGGTCAGGGTGTCTACGAGCAGTACTTC. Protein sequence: CASSPIGQGVYEQYF.

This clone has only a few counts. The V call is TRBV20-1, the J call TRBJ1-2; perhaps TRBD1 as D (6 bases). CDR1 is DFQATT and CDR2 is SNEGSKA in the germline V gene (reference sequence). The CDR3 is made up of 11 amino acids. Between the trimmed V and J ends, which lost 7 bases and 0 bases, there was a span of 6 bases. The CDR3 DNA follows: TGCAGTGGACAGGCTAACTATGGCTACACCTTC. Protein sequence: CSGQANYGYTF.

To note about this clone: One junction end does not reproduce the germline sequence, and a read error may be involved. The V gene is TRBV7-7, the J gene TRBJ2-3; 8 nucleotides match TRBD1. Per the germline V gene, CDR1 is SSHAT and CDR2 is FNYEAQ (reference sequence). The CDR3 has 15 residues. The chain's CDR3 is CASSRGQGPADTQYF. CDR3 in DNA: TGTGCTAGCAGCCGCGGACAGGGTCCGGCAGATACGCAGTATTTT.

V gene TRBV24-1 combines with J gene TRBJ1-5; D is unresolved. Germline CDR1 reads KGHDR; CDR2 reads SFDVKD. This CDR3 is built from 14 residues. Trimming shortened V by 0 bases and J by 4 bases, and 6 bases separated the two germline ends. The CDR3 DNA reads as TGTGCCACCAGTGATTTGACGGGGAATCAGCCCCAGCATTTT. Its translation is CATSDLTGNQPQHF.

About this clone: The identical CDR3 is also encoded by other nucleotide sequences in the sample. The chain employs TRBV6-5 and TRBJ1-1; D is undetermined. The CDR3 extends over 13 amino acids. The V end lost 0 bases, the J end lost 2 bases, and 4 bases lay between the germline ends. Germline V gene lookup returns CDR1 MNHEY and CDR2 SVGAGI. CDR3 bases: TGTGCCAGCAGTTACTCGAGAAACACTGAAGCTTTCTTT. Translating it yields CASSYSRNTEAFF.

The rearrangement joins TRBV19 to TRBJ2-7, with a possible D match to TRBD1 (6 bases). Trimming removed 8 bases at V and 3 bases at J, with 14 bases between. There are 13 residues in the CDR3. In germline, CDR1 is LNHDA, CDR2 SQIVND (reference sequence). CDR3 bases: TGTGCCAGTGGACGGACAGAACACTACGAGCAGTACTTC. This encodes CASGRTEHYEQYF. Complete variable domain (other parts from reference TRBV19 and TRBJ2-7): DGGITQSPKYLFRKEGQNVTLSCEQNLNHDAMYWYRQDPGQGLRLIYYSQIVNDFQKGDIAEGYSVSREKKESFPLTVTSAQKNPTAFYLCASGRTEHYEQYFGPGTRLTVT.

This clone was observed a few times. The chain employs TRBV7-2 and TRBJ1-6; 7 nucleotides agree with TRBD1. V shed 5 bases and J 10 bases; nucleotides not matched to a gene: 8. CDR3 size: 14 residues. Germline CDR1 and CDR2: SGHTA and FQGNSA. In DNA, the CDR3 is TGTGCCAGCAGCCTGCGACAGGGTGGCTCACCCCTCCACTTT. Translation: CASSLRQGGSPLHF.

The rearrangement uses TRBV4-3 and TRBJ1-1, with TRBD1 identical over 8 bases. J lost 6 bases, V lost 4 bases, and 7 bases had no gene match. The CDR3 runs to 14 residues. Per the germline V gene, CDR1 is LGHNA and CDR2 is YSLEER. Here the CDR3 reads CASSPGDRSAEAFF. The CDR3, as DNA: TGCGCCAGCAGCCCGGGGGACAGGTCCGCTGAAGCTTTCTTT.

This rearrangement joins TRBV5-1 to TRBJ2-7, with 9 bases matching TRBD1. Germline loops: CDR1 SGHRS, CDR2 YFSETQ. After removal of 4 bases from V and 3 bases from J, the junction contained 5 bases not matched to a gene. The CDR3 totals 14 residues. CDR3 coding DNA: TGCGCCAGCAGCCGACTGGACAGGGGCTACGAGCAGTACTTC. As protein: CASSRLDRGYEQYF.

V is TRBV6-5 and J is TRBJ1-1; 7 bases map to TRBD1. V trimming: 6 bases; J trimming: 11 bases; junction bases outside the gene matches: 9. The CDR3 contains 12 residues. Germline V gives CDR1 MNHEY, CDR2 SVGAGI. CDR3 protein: CASRPAQGLAFF. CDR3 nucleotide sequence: TGTGCCAGCAGACCGGCACAGGGGTTGGCTTTCTTT.

CDR3 coding DNA: TGCAGCGTTGGAGTTCTCGGACAGGGGGATGAGACCCAGTACTTC. Its translation is CSVGVLGQGDETQYF. J is TRBJ2-5 and V is TRBV29-1; 10 bases fit TRBD1. Per the germline V gene, CDR1 is SQVTM and CDR2 is ANQGSEA. The CDR3 is 15 amino acids. With V trimmed by 4 bases and J by 5 bases, 10 bases remained unmatched. Based on the CDR3 plus reference TRBV29-1 and TRBJ2-5, the full variable domain is SAVISQKPSRDICQRGTSLTIQCQVDSQVTMMFWYRQQPGQSLTLIATANQGSEATYESGFVIDKFPISRPNLTFSTLTVSNMSPEDSSIYLCSVGVLGQGDETQYFGPGTRLLVL.

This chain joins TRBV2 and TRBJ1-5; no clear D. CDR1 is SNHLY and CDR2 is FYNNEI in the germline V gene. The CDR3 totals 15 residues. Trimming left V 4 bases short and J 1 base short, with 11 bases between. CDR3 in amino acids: CASSANSFSNQPQHF. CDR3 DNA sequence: TGTGCCAGCAGTGCTAACAGTTTCAGCAATCAGCCCCAGCATTTT.

The CDR3 DNA follows: TGTGCCTGGAGTGAAGAGTCTAGACTGGTTTTTGAGCAGTTCTTC. Its translation is CAWSEESRLVFEQFF. The rearrangement links TRBV30 to TRBJ2-1; no reliable D call. Trimming shortened V by 1 base and J by 9 bases, and 19 bases separated the two germline ends. CDR1 and CDR2 from the germline V gene are GTSNPN and SVGIG (reference sequence). There are 15 residues in the CDR3.

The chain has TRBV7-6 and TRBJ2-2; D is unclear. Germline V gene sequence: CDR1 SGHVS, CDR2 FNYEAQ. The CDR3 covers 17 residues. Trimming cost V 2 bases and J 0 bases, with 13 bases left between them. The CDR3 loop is CASSLQDLSTNTGELFF. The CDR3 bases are TGTGCCAGCAGCTTACAAGATCTCAGTACGAACACCGGGGAGCTGTTTTTT.

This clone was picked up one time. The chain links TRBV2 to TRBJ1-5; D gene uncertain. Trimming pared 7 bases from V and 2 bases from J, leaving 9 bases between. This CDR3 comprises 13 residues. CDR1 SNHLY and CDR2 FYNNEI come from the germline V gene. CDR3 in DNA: TGTGCCAGCATGATAGATGGCAATCAGCCCCAGCATTTT. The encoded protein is CASMIDGNQPQHF.

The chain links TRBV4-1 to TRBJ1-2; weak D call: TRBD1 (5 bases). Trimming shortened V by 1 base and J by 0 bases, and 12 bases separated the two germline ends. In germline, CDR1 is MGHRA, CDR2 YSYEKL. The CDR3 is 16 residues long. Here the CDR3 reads CASSQVRTTTNYGYTF. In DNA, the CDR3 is TGCGCCAGCAGCCAAGTCAGGACAACTACTAACTATGGCTACACCTTC.

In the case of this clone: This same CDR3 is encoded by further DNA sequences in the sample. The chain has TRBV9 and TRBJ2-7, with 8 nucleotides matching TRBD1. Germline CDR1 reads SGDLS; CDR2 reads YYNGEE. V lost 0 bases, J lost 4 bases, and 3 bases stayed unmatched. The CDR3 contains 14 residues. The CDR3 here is CASSVGQGTYEQYF. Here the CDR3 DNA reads TGTGCCAGCAGCGTAGGACAGGGGACGTACGAGCAGTACTTC.

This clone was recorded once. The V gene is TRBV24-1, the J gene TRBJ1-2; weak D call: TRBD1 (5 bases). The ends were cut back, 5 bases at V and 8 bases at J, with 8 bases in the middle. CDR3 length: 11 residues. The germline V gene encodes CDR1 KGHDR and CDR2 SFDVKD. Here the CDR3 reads CATSAGDGYTF. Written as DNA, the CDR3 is TGTGCCACCAGTGCGGGGGACGGCTACACCTTC.

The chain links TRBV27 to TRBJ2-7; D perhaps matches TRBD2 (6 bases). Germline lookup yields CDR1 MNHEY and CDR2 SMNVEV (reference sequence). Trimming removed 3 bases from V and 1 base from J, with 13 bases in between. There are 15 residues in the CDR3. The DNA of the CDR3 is TGTGCCAGCAGTTTTGGGAGGCCCATTTCCTACGAGCAGTACTTC. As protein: CASSFGRPISYEQYF.

The CDR3 sequence: CASSQLRNTEAFF. CDR3 sequence (DNA): TGTGCCAGCAGCCAGTTAAGGAACACTGAAGCTTTCTTT. This rearrangement joins TRBV12-3 or TRBV12-4 to TRBJ1-1; D gene unclear. Deletions cut 6 bases from V and 1 base from J, with 9 bases between. This CDR3 region has 13 residues.

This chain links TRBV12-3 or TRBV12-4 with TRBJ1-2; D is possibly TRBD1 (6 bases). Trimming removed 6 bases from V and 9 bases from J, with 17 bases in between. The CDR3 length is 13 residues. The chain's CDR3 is CASSQQGVLSYTF. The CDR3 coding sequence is TGTGCCAGCAGCCAACAGGGTGTCCTCAGCTACACCTTC.

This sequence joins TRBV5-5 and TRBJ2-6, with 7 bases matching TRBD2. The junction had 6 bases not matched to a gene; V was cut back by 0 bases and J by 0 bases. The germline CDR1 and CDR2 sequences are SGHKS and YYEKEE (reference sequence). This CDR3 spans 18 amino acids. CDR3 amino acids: CASSLVGGIISGANVLTF. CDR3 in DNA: TGTGCCAGCAGCTTGGTCGGGGGGATAATCTCTGGGGCCAACGTCCTGACTTTC.

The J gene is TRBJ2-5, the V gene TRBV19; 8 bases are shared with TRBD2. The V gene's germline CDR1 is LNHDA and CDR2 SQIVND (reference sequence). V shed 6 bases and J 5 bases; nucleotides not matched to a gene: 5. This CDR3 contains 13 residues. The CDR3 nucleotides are TGTGCCAGTAGACAGAGCGGGAGTGAGACCCAGTACTTC. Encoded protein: CASRQSGSETQYF.

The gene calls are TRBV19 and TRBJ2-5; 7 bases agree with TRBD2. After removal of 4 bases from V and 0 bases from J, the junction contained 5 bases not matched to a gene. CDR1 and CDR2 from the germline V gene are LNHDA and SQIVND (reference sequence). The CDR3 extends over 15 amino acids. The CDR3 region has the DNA TGTGCCAGTAGTAGACTAGCAGAGTACCAAGAGACCCAGTACTTC. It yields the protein CASSRLAEYQETQYF.

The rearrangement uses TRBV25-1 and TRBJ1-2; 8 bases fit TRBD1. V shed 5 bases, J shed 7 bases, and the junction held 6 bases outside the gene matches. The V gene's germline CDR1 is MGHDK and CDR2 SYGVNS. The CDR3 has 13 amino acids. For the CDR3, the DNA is TGTGCCAGCAGTCCGACAGGGGCAGGTGGCTACACCTTC. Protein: CASSPTGAGGYTF.

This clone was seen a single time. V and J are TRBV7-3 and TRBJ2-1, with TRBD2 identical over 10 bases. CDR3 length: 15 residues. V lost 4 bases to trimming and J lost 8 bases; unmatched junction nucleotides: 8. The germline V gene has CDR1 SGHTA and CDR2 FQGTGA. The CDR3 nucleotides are TGTGCCAGCAGCTATGCTCTAGCGGGAGCTGATGAGCAGTTCTTC. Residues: CASSYALAGADEQFF.

The CDR3 DNA follows: TGTGCCAGCAGTTTAATTGACAGGGGGGGAAGGCAGCCCCAGCATTTT. Its translation is CASSLIDRGGRQPQHF. This chain uses TRBV28 with TRBJ1-5; 9 positions match TRBD1. The CDR3 is made up of 16 amino acids. Trimming at V came to 2 bases and at J to 7 bases, leaving 9 bases not matched to a gene. The germline V gene encodes CDR1 MDHEN and CDR2 SYDVKM. Filled out from reference TRBV28 and TRBJ1-5, the complete variable domain reads DVKVTQSSRYLVKRTGEKVFLECVQDMDHENMFWYRQDPGLGLRLIYFSYDVKMKEKGDIPEGYSVSREKKERFSLILESASTNQTSMYLCASSLIDRGGRQPQHFGDGTRLSIL.

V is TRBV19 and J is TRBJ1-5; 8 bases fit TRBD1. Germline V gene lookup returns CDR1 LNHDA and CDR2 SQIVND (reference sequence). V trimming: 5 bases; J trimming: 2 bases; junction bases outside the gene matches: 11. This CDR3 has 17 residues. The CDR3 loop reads CASSGPGQGGGNQPQHF. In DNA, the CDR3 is TGTGCCAGTAGTGGACCCGGACAGGGAGGGGGCAATCAGCCCCAGCATTTT. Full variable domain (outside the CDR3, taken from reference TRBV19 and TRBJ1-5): DGGITQSPKYLFRKEGQNVTLSCEQNLNHDAMYWYRQDPGQGLRLIYYSQIVNDFQKGDIAEGYSVSREKKESFPLTVTSAQKNPTAFYLCASSGPGQGGGNQPQHFGDGTRLSIL.